The T cell receptor (beta chain) under discussion was sequenced for a study of tumor-infiltrating lymphocytes in localized non-small cell lung cancer. Study background: Several tumor histologies, both smoking statuses, and some post-neoadjuvant chemotherapy samples were included. Tumor tissue and non-adjacent uninvolved lung came from each patient. General study findings and limits: IM1 and IM2 tumors showed no difference in T-cell fraction. Each assay used a separate piece of the same tissue.

Of note for this clone: The antigen remains unidentified.

This table comes from immunoSEQ multiplex PCR, and its TCRdb copy is limited to in-frame clones, with some not included. The sample holds just over 9,500 clones, around 73% seen once. The source material was lung tumor tissue. This receptor was obtained from a human donor with non-small cell lung cancer.

This chain's CDR3 is CASSRYQETQYF. Written as DNA, the CDR3 is TGTGCCAGCAGCCGTTACCAAGAGACCCAGTACTTC. The genes are TRBV13 and TRBJ2-5; D is ambiguous. The V and J ends lost 5 bases and 0 bases respectively, with 4 bases between them. The length of the CDR3 is 12 residues. CDR1 is PRHDT, CDR2 FYEKMQ, per germline (reference sequence).